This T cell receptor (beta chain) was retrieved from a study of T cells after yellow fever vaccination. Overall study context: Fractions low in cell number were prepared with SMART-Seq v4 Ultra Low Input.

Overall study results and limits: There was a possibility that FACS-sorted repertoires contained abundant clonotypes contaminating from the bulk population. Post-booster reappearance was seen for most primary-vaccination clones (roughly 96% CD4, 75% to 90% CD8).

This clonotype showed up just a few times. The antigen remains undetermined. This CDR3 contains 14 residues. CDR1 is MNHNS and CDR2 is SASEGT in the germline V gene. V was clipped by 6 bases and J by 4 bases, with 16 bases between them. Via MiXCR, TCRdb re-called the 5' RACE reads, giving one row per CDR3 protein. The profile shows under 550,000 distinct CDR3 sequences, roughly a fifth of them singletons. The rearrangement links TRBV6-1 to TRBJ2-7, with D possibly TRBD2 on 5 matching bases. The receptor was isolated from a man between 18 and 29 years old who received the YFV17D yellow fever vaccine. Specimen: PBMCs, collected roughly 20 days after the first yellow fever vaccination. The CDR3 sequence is CASRIGEGSYEQYV. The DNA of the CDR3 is TGTGCCAGCAGGATAGGAGAGGGATCATACGAGCAGTACGTC.